Below, 23 T cell receptor beta chains from the same sample are listed, as sequenced in a study of OX40 agonist ivuxolimab in advanced cancers. Only in-frame clones appear in the TCRdb table, and some are missing; sequencing was by immunoSEQ multiplex PCR. The sample comprises under 90,000 clones, about 88% of which are singletons, and 0.8% to 1% rests with the top ten. Sequencing was performed on CD4+ or CD8+ T cells sorted from blood, taken in a trial of the OX40 agonist ivuxolimab. Receptors were obtained from an adult with an advanced solid tumor such as melanoma, head and neck, liver or kidney cancer.

J is TRBJ2-3 and V is TRBV6-6; TRBD2 aligns across 14 bases. The V gene's germline CDR1 is MNHNY and CDR2 SVGAGI (reference sequence). The CDR3 consists of 16 residues. After removal of 5 bases from V and 6 bases from J, the junction contained 7 bases not matched to a gene. Here the CDR3 reads CASSPQTSGRGDTQYF. The CDR3 nucleotides read TGTGCCAGCAGTCCCCAGACTAGCGGGAGGGGGGATACGCAGTATTTT.

The J gene is TRBJ2-3, the V gene TRBV7-2; D call uncertain. The CDR3 has 13 amino acids. CDR1 SGHTA and CDR2 FQGNSA come from the germline V gene. V was clipped by 1 base and J by 3 bases, with 5 bases between them. In nucleotides, the CDR3 is TGTGCCAGCAGCTTAGGTCGGACAGATACGCAGTATTTT. This codes for CASSLGRTDTQYF.

The chain links TRBV18 to TRBJ2-1, with 14 bases lining up with TRBD2. Germline loops: CDR1 KGHSH, CDR2 LQKENI. Trimming took 3 bases from V and 7 from J; bases not matched to a gene: 5. This CDR3 is 16 amino acids long. CDR3 sequence (DNA): TGTGCCAGCTCACCCCCGACTAGCGGGGGGGCAAATGAGCAGTTCTTC. Its protein product is CASSPPTSGGANEQFF.

The chain employs TRBV18 and TRBJ2-3, with D perhaps given as TRBD1 or TRBD2 (6 bases each). The ends were cut back, 6 bases at V and 2 bases at J, with 12 bases in the middle. Germline V gives CDR1 KGHSH, CDR2 LQKENI. There are 14 residues in the CDR3. The CDR3 nucleotides read TGTGCCAGCTCCCGGGGGCAGTCCACAGATACGCAGTATTTT. Its translation: CASSRGQSTDTQYF.

The gene calls are TRBV30 and TRBJ1-1; TRBD1 is a possible D gene (5 bases). The length of the CDR3 is 15 residues. V lost 1 base and J lost 6, with 18 bases in between. Germline loops: CDR1 GTSNPN, CDR2 SVGIG (reference sequence). CDR3 protein: CAWSASDRGRPEAFF. The CDR3 bases are TGTGCCTGGAGTGCTTCAGATCGGGGACGTCCTGAAGCTTTCTTT.

This sequence joins TRBV9 and TRBJ2-6; D is unclear. Germline loops: CDR1 SGDLS, CDR2 YYNGEE. The CDR3 spans 17 residues. V lost 0 bases and J 0 bases, leaving 10 bases between the germline ends. This CDR3 reads CASSVVASGSGANVLTF. The CDR3 DNA is TGTGCCAGCAGCGTAGTGGCGTCTGGCTCTGGGGCCAACGTCCTGACTTTC.

The chain links TRBV5-3 to TRBJ2-7; 7 bases match TRBD2. TRBV5-3 is recorded as an ORF, its role being uncertain. CDR3 length: 15 residues. V lost 5 bases and J lost 2; bases outside the gene matches: 10. The CDR3 nucleotides read TGTGCCAGAAGTCTGGCCCTAGCGGTACCCTACGAGCAGTACTTC. It translates to CARSLALAVPYEQYF.

The chain uses TRBV2 and TRBJ2-7, with TRBD1 as a possible D gene (5 bases). This CDR3 comprises 13 residues. V lost 7 bases, J lost 6 bases, and 16 bases lay in between. The germline gives CDR1 SNHLY, CDR2 FYNNEI. CDR3 amino acids: CASKVGRASEQYF. Here the CDR3 DNA reads TGTGCCAGCAAAGTAGGCAGGGCCTCCGAGCAGTACTTC.

The chain recombines TRBV2 with TRBJ2-1, with no clear D. The germline V gene encodes CDR1 SNHLY and CDR2 FYNNEI. The CDR3 has 11 residues. V was trimmed by 11 bases and J by 4 bases, leaving 9 bases between them. The DNA for the CDR3 is TGTGCCTCCTCACCATACAATGAGCAGTTCTTC. Translating gives CASSPYNEQFF.

The chain carries TRBV5-1 and TRBJ1-1, with D possibly TRBD1 on 6 matching bases. V lost 4 bases to trimming and J lost 6 bases, with 13 bases between them. Germline V gene sequence: CDR1 SGHRS, CDR2 YFSETQ. This CDR3 has 13 amino acids. DNA for the CDR3: TGCGCCAGCAGCCCGAACAGGGAGGCTGAAGCTTTCTTT. It yields the protein CASSPNREAEAFF. The full variable domain, completed using reference TRBV5-1 and TRBJ1-1, is KAGVTQTPRYLIKTRGQQVTLSCSPISGHRSVSWYQQTPGQGLQFLFEYFSETQRNKGNFPGRFSGRQFSNSRSEMNVSTLELGDSALYLCASSPNREAEAFFGQGTRLTVV.

V is TRBV6-4 and J is TRBJ1-5; no clear D gene. V lost 3 bases and J lost 4, with 7 bases in between. The CDR3 is 13 residues long. Looked up from germline, CDR1 is MRHNA and CDR2 is SNTAGT. The CDR3 bases are TGTGCCAGCAGTGAAGAGGAAAATCAGCCCCAGCATTTT. Translated, it gives CASSEEENQPQHF.

This chain connects TRBV10-3 to TRBJ2-2, with TRBD2 matching over 12 bases. The CDR3 spans 19 residues. J lost 0 bases, V lost 3 bases, and 8 bases had no gene match. Germline-derived CDR1 and CDR2 are ENHRY and SYGVKD. The CDR3 DNA reads TGTGCCATCAGTGACCCTAGCGGGAGGGCCGCGACGAACACCGGGGAGCTGTTTTTT. Amino acid sequence: CAISDPSGRAATNTGELFF.

V gene TRBV7-2 combines with J gene TRBJ2-1, with TRBD2 identical over 10 bases. Per germline, CDR1 SGHTA and CDR2 FQGNSA. V lost 5 bases, J lost 7 bases, and 8 bases stayed unmatched. The CDR3 is made up of 15 amino acids. CDR3 bases: TGTGCCAGCAGCGAACCGGGACTAGCGAGGAATGAGCAGTTCTTC. Protein product: CASSEPGLARNEQFF.

This rearrangement joins TRBV7-2 to TRBJ2-3; unclear D gene. V lost 7 bases to trimming and J lost 6 bases, with 11 bases between them. The CDR3 length is 12 residues. The germline V gene has CDR1 SGHTA and CDR2 FQGNSA. CDR3 coding DNA: TGTGCCAGCACCTCCCCCCCCGATACGCAGTATTTT. Residues: CASTSPPDTQYF.

In DNA, the CDR3 is TGTGCCAGCTCATCCTCCCTCAACAATGAGCAGTTCTTC. This gives the protein CASSSSLNNEQFF. The chain joins TRBV18 to TRBJ2-1, with D unresolved. Looked up from germline, CDR1 is KGHSH and CDR2 is LQKENI. Trimming shortened V by 5 bases and J by 5 bases, and 10 bases separated the two germline ends. This CDR3 is built from 13 residues. Together with reference TRBV18 and TRBJ2-1, the CDR3 gives the full variable domain: NAGVMQNPRHLVRRRGQEARLRCSPMKGHSHVYWYRQLPEEGLKFMVYLQKENIIDESGMPKERFSAEFPKEGPSILRIQQVVRGDSAAYFCASSSSLNNEQFFGPGTRLTVL.

The gene calls are TRBV4-1 and TRBJ2-7; D ambiguous. CDR1 MGHRA and CDR2 YSYEKL come from the germline V gene. V lost 1 base, J lost 7 bases, and 14 bases lay in between. The CDR3 is 14 residues long. Here the CDR3 reads CASSQAVMVGEQYF. DNA of the CDR3: TGCGCCAGCAGCCAAGCGGTGATGGTGGGTGAGCAGTACTTC.

The V call is TRBV2, the J call TRBJ2-5, with 12 bases lining up with TRBD2. Germline V gene data show CDR1 as SNHLY and CDR2 as FYNNEI. CDR3 length equals 16 residues. The trim removed 4 bases at V and 4 bases at J, leaving 7 bases unmatched. The CDR3 sequence: CASSAGLAGGTETQYF. The CDR3 DNA reads as TGTGCCAGCAGTGCGGGCCTAGCGGGGGGGACAGAGACCCAGTACTTC. Complete variable domain (other parts from reference TRBV2 and TRBJ2-5): EPEVTQTPSHQVTQMGQEVILRCVPISNHLYFYWYRQILGQKVEFLVSFYNNEISEKSEIFDDQFSVERPDGSNFTLKIRSTKLEDSAMYFCASSAGLAGGTETQYFGPGTRLLVL.

This clone was seen more than once but under ten times. The chain carries TRBV19 and TRBJ1-5; weak D call: TRBD1 (6 bases). V lost 3 bases and J lost 7, with 19 bases in between. Per germline, CDR1 LNHDA and CDR2 SQIVND (reference sequence). This CDR3 has 16 residues. CDR3 DNA sequence: TGTGCCAGTAGTATGGACCTACAGGGTAGGGGACAGCCCCAGCATTTT. This sequence encodes CASSMDLQGRGQPQHF. The complete variable domain, with remaining parts taken from reference TRBV19 and TRBJ1-5, reads DGGITQSPKYLFRKEGQNVTLSCEQNLNHDAMYWYRQDPGQGLRLIYYSQIVNDFQKGDIAEGYSVSREKKESFPLTVTSAQKNPTAFYLCASSMDLQGRGQPQHFGDGTRLSIL.

The chain uses TRBV6-5 and TRBJ2-1, with D uncertain. Germline CDR1 reads MNHEY; CDR2 reads SVGAGI. V gave up 7 bases and J gave up 8 bases, with 12 bases separating them. CDR3 size: 12 residues. The CDR3 reads CASTGLTHEQFF. The DNA for the CDR3 is TGTGCCAGCACCGGGCTTACGCATGAGCAGTTCTTC.

This clone occurred a few times. J is TRBJ1-3 and V is TRBV18, with 8 positions matching TRBD1. The CDR3 runs to 17 residues. J lost 0 bases, V lost 3 bases, and 7 bases had no gene match. Germline values: CDR1 KGHSH, CDR2 LQKENI. Here the CDR3 reads CASSPSQGGLSGNTIYF. Here the CDR3 DNA reads TGTGCCAGCTCACCGTCACAGGGGGGACTCTCTGGAAACACCATATATTTT.

The V call is TRBV7-9, the J call TRBJ1-6, with D possibly TRBD1 on 5 matching bases. The germline CDR1 and CDR2 sequences are SEHNR and FQNEAQ (reference sequence). Deletions cut 5 bases from V and 8 bases from J, with 16 bases between. This CDR3 is 15 amino acids long. CDR3 loop: CASSPGGGGDSPLHF. The CDR3 DNA sequence: TGTGCCAGCAGCCCCGGGGGGGGAGGGGATTCACCCCTCCACTTT.

The rearrangement uses TRBV21-1 and TRBJ2-3; TRBD2 reflects the table's D call only, with no check against the DNA. TRBV21-1 is a pseudogene locus. This CDR3 spans 14 amino acids. CDR3 nucleotides: TGTGCCAGCAGCAAAGTGACTCAACCAGATACGCAGTATTTT. It is translated as CASSKVTQPDTQYF.

The J gene is TRBJ1-2, the V gene TRBV25-1; no definite D call. Germline-derived CDR1 and CDR2 are MGHDK and SYGVNS. Trimming shortened V by 1 base and J by 8 bases, and 14 bases separated the two germline ends. The CDR3 is 14 amino acids. CDR3 region: CASSESGLSMGYTF. CDR3 DNA sequence: TGTGCCAGCAGTGAATCCGGGTTATCTATGGGCTACACCTTC.